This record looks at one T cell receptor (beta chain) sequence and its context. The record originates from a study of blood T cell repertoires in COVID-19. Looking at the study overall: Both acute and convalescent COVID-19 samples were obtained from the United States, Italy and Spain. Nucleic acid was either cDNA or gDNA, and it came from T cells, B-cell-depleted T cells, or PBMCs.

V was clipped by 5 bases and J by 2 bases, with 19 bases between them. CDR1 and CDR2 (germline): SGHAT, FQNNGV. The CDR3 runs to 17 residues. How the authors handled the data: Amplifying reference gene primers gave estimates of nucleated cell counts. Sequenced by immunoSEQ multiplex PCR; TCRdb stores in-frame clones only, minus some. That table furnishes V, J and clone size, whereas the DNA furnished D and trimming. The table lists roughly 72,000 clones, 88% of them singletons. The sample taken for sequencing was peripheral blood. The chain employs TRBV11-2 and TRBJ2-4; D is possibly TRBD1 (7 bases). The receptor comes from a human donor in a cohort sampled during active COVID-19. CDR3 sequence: CASSPIRGVVSKNIQYF. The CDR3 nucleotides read TGTGCCAGCAGCCCGATCAGGGGGGTTGTATCCAAAAACATTCAGTACTTC.